This TCR beta chain was identified in a study of neurological immune-mediated disorders (dated by TCRdb to the late 2010s). A note on the overall study: Using UMI-based sequencing, the study compared peripheral blood TCR-beta repertoires from patients with HTLV-I-associated myelopathy (HAM/TSP), patients with multiple sclerosis, and healthy controls. The cohort included approximately 68 subjects: about 15 with HAM/TSP, approximately 34 with multiple sclerosis, and approximately 20 healthy controls. Longitudinal samples, technical triplicates and paired sorted CD4+ and CD8+ T-cell subsets, alongside PBMC samples, were included among the approximately 110 TCR-beta libraries. Overall study outcomes, separate from this receptor: TCR clonal expansion was highest in HAM/TSP patients and lowest in MS patients, with MS patients falling below even healthy controls. Across subjects, expanded clones never shared an identical CDR3 amino acid sequence, which suggests that the TCR-beta repertoires in every group were private.

Healthy controls were blood bank volunteers in Maryland, USA. For unsorted PBMC libraries, 2 million PBMCs were used after storage in RNAlater at -80 degrees C until RNA extraction. Peripheral blood was subjected to Ficoll-Hypaque density gradient centrifugation to isolate PBMCs, which were then cryopreserved in liquid nitrogen. The CDR3 goes from the cysteine to the phenylalanine over 14 residues. Only the CDR3 DNA stays, 42 bases, in frame from base 1. A distance of 11 bases separates the germline ends of V and J, which lose 6 bases and 1 base respectively. Based on the germline V gene, the CDR1 and CDR2 sequences are KGHDR and SFDVKD. The table lists this clonotype with many counts. Its antigen remains unidentified. One base away there is no much larger clone; base qualities are not given. cDNA was synthesized by template-switch 5'RACE using a primer carrying a 10-nucleotide random unique molecular identifier by which each TCR transcript was tagged. Every sequencing run yielded over 180 million TCR-beta sequences covering 15-18 subjects. Total RNA was extracted with the RNeasy kit. The KAPA Real-time Library Amplification kit was used to amplify TCR-beta VDJ regions with primers for the TCR constant region and the 5'RACE anchor. A first PCR added sample indexes and Illumina adaptors, and a second PCR then raised library yield. After purification with Ampure beads, the TCR product of roughly 650 bp was size-selected on a 2% E-gel SizeSelection system. Before pooling, library quality was checked on a Bioanalyzer, concentration was measured with Qubit, and libraries were quantified with the Kapa Library Quantification kit. Paired-end 2 x 150 bp sequencing of the libraries was performed on an Illumina HiSeq 2500. To increase sequence diversity, about 25-31% phiX was spiked into each library pool. The authors processed their data as follows. Quality-filtered reads were processed with the UMI-based MiGEC pipeline, and over 80% of raw TCR sequences were removed by the MiGEC pipeline during error correction. VDJ genes were aligned to IMGT germline references, and clonotypes were defined by unique CDR3 amino acid sequence plus V-J genes. Clonal expansion, Shannon diversity and CDR3 relatedness (CalcPairwiseDistances, ClusterSamples) were evaluated with VDJtools, and phylogenetic trees were built with CLCbio workbench. Clones with at least 8 unique UMIs were defined as expanded, with this threshold being based on coefficient-of-variation modelling across technical triplicates. TCRdb trimmed the raw reads at Q25, called clones with MiXCR and kept productive beta chains. One record per CDR3 amino acid sequence lists the most common genes and DNA. The V and J calls and clone size are TCRdb's, not the authors'. The sample contains some 50,000 distinct CDR3 sequences, about a quarter of them found a single time. Roughly 25% of the sample is taken by the ten largest.

This sequence uses TRBV24-1 and TRBJ2-5; TRBD1 is possibly the D segment (5 matching bases). The TCR originated in a woman between 65 and 79 years old in good health. The specimen sequenced was PBMCs. In nucleotides, the sequence is TGTGCCACCAGTCCTGGCCAGGGCCAAGAGACCCAGTACTTC. This yields the protein CATSPGQGQETQYF.